The 24 T cell receptor beta chains below all came from one sample that was sequenced in a study of CD8+ T cells in alopecia areata (dated by TCRdb to the late 2010s). The time point label corresponds to: around 24 weeks on oral tofacitinib. The sample's treatment or condition label is to be understood as: oral pan-JAK inhibitor, 5-10 mg twice daily. The library was prepared using the immunoSEQ multiplex PCR assay. To provide template for TCR sequencing, every sample had RNA extracted and reverse transcribed into cDNA. TCRdb stores this immuneACCESS table with in-frame sequences only. Part of the clones is absent; in the studies checked, under half of the shortfall reflects unresolved V genes, and no reason is known for the rest. The sample profile shows 190,000 or so clones; under 60% of them were found once. The ten largest clones capture around 13% of the sample. The source was CD8+ T cells sorted from blood, collected at week 24, from a patient treated with tofacitinib. These receptors all stem from a human donor with alopecia areata.

The V and J genes are TRBV4-1 and TRBJ2-6; D gene unclear. This CDR3 spans 14 amino acids. Germline-derived CDR1 and CDR2 are MGHRA and YSYEKL. With 2 bases removed from V and 4 bases from J, the gap between germline ends came to 6 bases. The CDR3: CASSQLEGANVLTF. Written as DNA, the CDR3 is TGCGCCAGCAGCCAACTCGAGGGGGCCAACGTCCTGACTTTC.

This clone was observed a few times. V gene TRBV9 combines with J gene TRBJ2-2; D might be TRBD2 (5 bases). Germline V lookup: CDR1 SGDLS, CDR2 YYNGEE. The ends were cut back, 3 bases at V and 0 bases at J, with 15 bases in the middle. The CDR3 is 17 amino acids. This CDR3 reads CASSAPAGRPNTGELFF. CDR3 nucleotides: TGTGCCAGCAGCGCCCCCGCGGGTAGGCCGAACACCGGGGAGCTGTTTTTT.

J is TRBJ2-3 and V is TRBV30, with unresolved D. CDR1 GTSNPN and CDR2 SVGIG come from the germline V gene (reference sequence). The CDR3 consists of 11 residues. V gave up 4 bases and J gave up 14 bases, with 16 bases separating them. CDR3: CAWNLLGLGYF. The CDR3 DNA sequence: TGTGCCTGGAACCTACTCGGGCTCGGGTATTTT.

This clone was detected only a few times. The CDR3 here is CASSLADLYPNSPLHF. The CDR3 nucleotides read TGTGCCAGCAGCTTGGCTGACCTCTACCCCAATTCACCCCTCCACTTT. J is TRBJ1-6 and V is TRBV5-6; no firm D call. Trimming left V 0 bases short and J 7 bases short, with 14 bases between. This CDR3 spans 16 amino acids. Germline lookup yields CDR1 SGHDT and CDR2 YYEEEE.

The chain combines TRBV30 with TRBJ1-2, with D possibly matching TRBD1 (5 bases). V lost 0 bases and J lost 6, with 17 bases in between. CDR3 length: 15 amino acids. CDR1 is GTSNPN, CDR2 SVGIG, per germline (reference sequence). CDR3 DNA: TGTGCCTGGAGTGTAAGGGCCGGGGCTCCTCATGGCTACACCTTC. Translating it yields CAWSVRAGAPHGYTF.

The chain couples TRBV7-9 to TRBJ1-2, with D unclear. V was cut by 1 base and J by 2 bases, with 11 bases left in between. Looked up from germline, CDR1 is SEHNR and CDR2 is FQNEAQ (reference sequence). There are 15 residues in the CDR3. The CDR3 DNA is TGTGCCAGCAGCTTAGGTGTGGGTCAGAACTATGGCTACACCTTC. This sequence encodes CASSLGVGQNYGYTF.

This clone was counted between two and nine times. The chain combines TRBV15 with TRBJ1-4, with 7 bases aligning to TRBD1. V shed 3 bases, J shed 4 bases, and the junction held 5 bases outside the gene matches. Germline assignment: CDR1 LNHNV and CDR2 YYDKDF (reference sequence). The CDR3 contains 15 residues. CDR3 loop: CATSSTGEHNEKLFF. The CDR3 nucleotides read TGTGCCACCAGCAGTACAGGGGAGCATAATGAAAAACTGTTTTTT.

The chain couples TRBV6-6 to TRBJ2-7; D possibly corresponds to TRBD2 (6 bases). CDR1 MNHNY and CDR2 SVGAGI come from the germline V gene (reference sequence). This CDR3 spans 14 amino acids. Trimming cost V 8 bases and J 0 bases, with 14 bases left between them. The CDR3 DNA reads TGTGCCAGCTCCGGGACTCCCGGCTCCTACGAGCAGTACTTC. It translates to CASSGTPGSYEQYF.

V and J are TRBV30 and TRBJ1-1; tentative D call: TRBD1 (6 bases). Germline V lookup: CDR1 GTSNPN, CDR2 SVGIG (reference sequence). Trimming took off 4 bases at V and 2 bases at J, with 23 bases between the two ends. This CDR3 has 17 residues. For the CDR3, the DNA is TGTGCCTGGACTACGTTAGCCCTCTACAGGGTTAACACTGAAGCTTTCTTT. Its protein product is CAWTTLALYRVNTEAFF.

This clone was picked up a small number of times. The chain has TRBV6-5 and TRBJ2-1, with TRBD1 identical over 11 bases. The CDR3 extends over 14 amino acids. V was clipped by 10 bases and J by 9 bases; unmatched bases: 11. Germline CDR1 MNHEY, CDR2 SVGAGI. Here the CDR3 reads CATSGTGGYGEQFF. The CDR3 DNA reads TGTGCCACCTCCGGGACAGGGGGTTACGGTGAGCAGTTCTTC.

This clone turned up a few times. V gene TRBV14 combines with J gene TRBJ2-5; possibly TRBD2 for D (7 bases). The V gene's germline CDR1 is SGHDN and CDR2 FVKESK. The CDR3 extends over 14 amino acids. V dropped 4 bases and J dropped 4 bases, with 13 bases sitting between them. The CDR3 region has the DNA TGTGCCAGCAGCCGGGCGGGGGCCTCAGAGACCCAGTACTTC. Its protein is CASSRAGASETQYF.

This clone was counted only a few times. The V and J genes are TRBV15 and TRBJ1-6; D gene ambiguous. Trimming left V 4 bases short and J 9 bases short, with 13 bases between. Germline CDR1 and CDR2: LNHNV and YYDKDF (reference sequence). The CDR3 extends over 14 amino acids. CDR3 in amino acids: CATSTAGWGSPLHF. The CDR3 DNA follows: TGTGCCACCAGCACTGCCGGATGGGGTTCACCCCTCCACTTT.

The chain recombines TRBV30 with TRBJ2-5; D is possibly TRBD1 (5 bases). The CDR3 covers 12 residues. Germline CDR1 is GTSNPN and CDR2 is SVGIG (reference sequence). The germline V and J ends were trimmed by 3 bases and 4 bases, with 9 bases remaining between them. This CDR3 is CAWSQGRETQYF. CDR3 in DNA: TGTGCCTGGAGCCAGGGCCGAGAGACCCAGTACTTC.

This chain links TRBV2 with TRBJ2-7; unclear D gene. Between the trimmed V and J ends, which lost 3 bases and 2 bases, there was a span of 14 bases. CDR1 and CDR2 from the germline V gene are SNHLY and FYNNEI. There are 15 residues in the CDR3. DNA for the CDR3: TGTGCCAGCAGTGAGATTGCAGGCCGCACCTACGAGCAGTACTTC. Translating it yields CASSEIAGRTYEQYF.

V and J are TRBV10-2 and TRBJ2-7; 7 bases are shared with TRBD1. This CDR3 comprises 14 residues. Germline loops: CDR1 WSHSY, CDR2 SAAADI. With 6 bases clipped from V and 2 bases from J, the junction kept 7 bases outside the gene matches. CDR3 DNA: TGCGCCAGCAGACAAACAGGGGTTACCTACGAGCAGTACTTC. This translates into CASRQTGVTYEQYF.

This rearrangement joins TRBV7-9 to TRBJ2-1, with unresolved D. Germline V gene sequence: CDR1 SEHNR, CDR2 FQNEAQ (reference sequence). The CDR3 has 17 amino acids. The V end was cut by 5 bases, the J end by 0 bases, with 17 bases between. The chain's CDR3 is CASSPPLDISSYNEQFF. The CDR3 coding sequence is TGTGCCAGCAGCCCTCCCCTTGACATTAGCTCCTACAATGAGCAGTTCTTC.

This clone has a single count. The chain links TRBV5-6 to TRBJ1-1; perhaps TRBD1 as D (5 bases). Trimming pared 4 bases from V and 0 bases from J, leaving 10 bases between. The CDR3 sequence is 14 residues long. Germline V CDR1 and CDR2: SGHDT, YYEEEE. The CDR3 DNA sequence: TGTGCCAGCAGCCAACAGGACATGAACACTGAAGCTTTCTTT. Amino acid sequence: CASSQQDMNTEAFF.

V usage is TRBV5-1 and J usage is TRBJ2-7; D is possibly TRBD1 (6 bases). The CDR3 spans 16 residues. Germline loops: CDR1 SGHRS, CDR2 YFSETQ. The V end lost 4 bases, the J end lost 3 bases, and 20 bases lay between the germline ends. CDR3 residues: CASSPTPGHGNYEQYF. The CDR3 DNA reads TGCGCCAGCAGCCCTACCCCGGGACACGGAAACTACGAGCAGTACTTC.

This clone showed up just a few times. The V call is TRBV29-1, the J call TRBJ2-1, with D possibly matching TRBD1 (6 bases). Germline CDR1 SQVTM, CDR2 ANQGSEA. Trimming shortened V by 5 bases and J by 4 bases, and 15 bases separated the two germline ends. The CDR3 covers 14 residues. The CDR3 DNA sequence: TGCAGCGTTTCCCCAACAGGGTGGTACAATGAGCAGTTCTTC. It encodes CSVSPTGWYNEQFF.

The chain carries TRBV20-1 and TRBJ2-1; D call uncertain. Germline V gene data show CDR1 as DFQATT and CDR2 as SNEGSKA (reference sequence). Trimming removed 6 bases at V and 4 bases at J, with 7 bases between. The CDR3 spans 11 residues. Written as DNA, the CDR3 is TGCAGTGCGATCCTGTACAATGAGCAGTTCTTC. Translated: CSAILYNEQFF.

This CDR3 reads CASSYRDEQYF. In DNA form, the CDR3 reads TGTGCCAGCAGTTACAGGGACGAGCAGTACTTC. The chain is built from TRBV13 and TRBJ2-7, with a possible D match to TRBD1 (6 bases). Germline V gene lookup returns CDR1 PRHDT and CDR2 FYEKMQ (reference sequence). The length of the CDR3 is 11 residues. Deletions cut 6 bases from V and 5 bases from J, with 8 bases between.

The CDR3 loop reads CASSVGGGAVYEQYF. For the CDR3, the DNA is TGTGCCAGCAGCGTCGGAGGGGGGGCTGTGTACGAGCAGTACTTC. V usage is TRBV9 and J usage is TRBJ2-7, with D possibly being TRBD2 (7 bases). The germline V gene has CDR1 SGDLS and CDR2 YYNGEE. The V end was cut by 2 bases, the J end by 4 bases, with 16 bases between. This CDR3 spans 15 amino acids.

This rearrangement joins TRBV25-1 to TRBJ1-2; no reliable D call. The germline V and J ends were trimmed by 9 bases and 8 bases, with 13 bases remaining between them. Germline V gene sequence: CDR1 MGHDK, CDR2 SYGVNS. This CDR3 region has 11 residues. DNA of the CDR3: TGTGCCAGTAAGGACGGGCTCGGCTACACCTTC. This codes for CASKDGLGYTF.

This chain connects TRBV10-3 to TRBJ2-7; TRBD1 matches 11 bases. This CDR3 has 17 residues. Unmatched junction bases numbered 9, after V lost 3 bases and J lost 2 bases. Germline lookup yields CDR1 ENHRY and CDR2 SYGVKD. The CDR3: CAISDRDRGMRAYEQYF. The CDR3 bases are TGTGCCATCAGTGACAGGGACAGGGGGATGAGGGCCTACGAGCAGTACTTC.